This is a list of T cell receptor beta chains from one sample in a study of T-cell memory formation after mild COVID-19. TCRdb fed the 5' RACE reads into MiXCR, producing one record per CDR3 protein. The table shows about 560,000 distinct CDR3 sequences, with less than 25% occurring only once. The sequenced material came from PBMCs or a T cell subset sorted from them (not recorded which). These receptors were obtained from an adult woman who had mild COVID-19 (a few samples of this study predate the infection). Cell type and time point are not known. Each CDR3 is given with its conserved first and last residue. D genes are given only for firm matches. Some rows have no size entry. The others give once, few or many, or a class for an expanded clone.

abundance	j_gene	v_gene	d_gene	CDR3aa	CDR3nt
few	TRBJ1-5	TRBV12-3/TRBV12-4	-	CASSKGTANQPQHF	TGTGCCAGCAGTAAAGGAACAGCGAATCAGCCCCAGCATTTT
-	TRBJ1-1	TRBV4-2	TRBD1	CASSHGQGGPEAFF	TGTGCCAGCAGCCACGGACAGGGTGGTCCTGAAGCTTTCTTT
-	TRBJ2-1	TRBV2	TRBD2	CASSEGDSGSNEQFF	TGTGCCAGCAGTGAAGGCGATAGCGGGAGTAATGAGCAGTTCTTC
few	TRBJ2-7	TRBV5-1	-	CASSLVSLSSYEQYF	TGCGCCAGCAGCTTGGTCAGCCTGAGCTCCTACGAGCAGTACTTC
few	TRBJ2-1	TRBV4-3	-	CASSQGPGRQEQFF	TGCGCCAGCAGCCAAGGGCCCGGGCGCCAAGAGCAGTTCTTC
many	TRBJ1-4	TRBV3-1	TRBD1	CASSQASATGIEKLFF	TGTGCCAGCAGCCAAGCGTCAGCGACAGGGATTGAAAAACTGTTTTTT
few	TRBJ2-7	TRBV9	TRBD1	CASSVGEAGGTYEQYF	TGTGCCAGCAGCGTAGGAGAGGCAGGGGGCACCTACGAGCAGTACTTC
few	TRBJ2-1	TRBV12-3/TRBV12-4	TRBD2	CASTLLAGASNEQFF	TGTGCCAGCACTCTACTAGCGGGGGCCTCAAATGAGCAGTTCTTC
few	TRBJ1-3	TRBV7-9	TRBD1	CASSLGTGRSGNTIYF	TGTGCCAGCAGCTTGGGGACAGGGAGGTCCGGAAACACCATATATTTT
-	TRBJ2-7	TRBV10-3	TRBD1	CAISGTTGTGWSYEQYF	TGTGCCATCAGTGGGACCACCGGGACAGGGTGGTCCTACGAGCAGTACTTC
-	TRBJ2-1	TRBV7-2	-	CASSSLRGHEQFF	TGTGCCAGCAGCTCCCTTAGGGGTCATGAGCAGTTCTTC
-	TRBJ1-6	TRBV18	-	CASSPEARGFDNSPLHF	TGTGCCAGCTCACCAGAAGCGCGGGGGTTTGATAATTCACCCCTCCACTTT
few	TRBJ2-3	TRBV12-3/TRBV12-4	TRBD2	CASSPTRTSGTTDTQYF	TGTGCCAGCAGTCCTACGAGGACTAGCGGGACCACAGATACGCAGTATTTT
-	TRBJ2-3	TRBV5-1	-	CASSLAEYSTDTQYF	TGCGCCAGCAGTTTAGCGGAGTATAGCACAGATACGCAGTATTTT
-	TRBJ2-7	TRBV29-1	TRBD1	CSVGQGWEQYF	TGCAGCGTCGGACAGGGCTGGGAGCAGTACTTC
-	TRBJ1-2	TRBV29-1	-	CSVGYRRTVGEVGYTF	TGCAGCGTTGGGTACAGAAGGACGGTGGGGGAAGTGGGCTACACCTTC
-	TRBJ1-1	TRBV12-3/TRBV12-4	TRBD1	CASLGFHRGLMNTEAFF	TGTGCCAGCTTGGGATTCCACAGGGGCCTTATGAACACTGAAGCTTTCTTT
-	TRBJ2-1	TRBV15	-	CATSRTGNEQFF	TGTGCCACCAGCAGAACTGGGAATGAGCAGTTCTTC
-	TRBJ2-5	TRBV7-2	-	CASSADETPETQYF	TGTGCCAGCAGCGCCGACGAAACTCCGGAGACCCAGTACTTC
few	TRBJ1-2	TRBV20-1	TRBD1	CSAFTGQGFMRDGYTF	TGCAGTGCTTTCACGGGACAGGGCTTCATGCGGGATGGCTACACCTTC
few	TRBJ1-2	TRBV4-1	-	CASSLGPLSYGYTF	TGCGCCAGCAGCTTAGGACCGTTGTCCTATGGCTACACCTTC
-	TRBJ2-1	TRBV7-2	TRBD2	CASRKRGADNEQFF	TGTGCCAGCAGAAAGCGGGGGGCCGACAATGAGCAGTTCTTC
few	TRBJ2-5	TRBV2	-	CASWLGGVGETQYF	TGTGCCAGTTGGTTGGGGGGAGTAGGAGAGACCCAGTACTTC
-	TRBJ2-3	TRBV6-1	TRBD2	CASSEGGTSGSTDTQYF	TGTGCCAGCAGCGAAGGCGGGACTAGCGGTTCCACAGATACGCAGTATTTT
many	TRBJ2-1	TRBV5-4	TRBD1	CASSSGQGVVKQFF	TGTGCCAGCAGCTCGGGACAGGGCGTTGTTAAGCAGTTCTTC
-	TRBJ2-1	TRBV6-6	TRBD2	CASRTSGVEYNEQFF	TGTGCCAGCAGAACTAGCGGGGTTGAATACAATGAGCAGTTCTTC
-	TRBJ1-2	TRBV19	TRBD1	CASSAPGQIYGYTF	TGTGCCAGTAGTGCTCCGGGACAGATATATGGCTACACCTTC
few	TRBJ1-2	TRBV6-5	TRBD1	CASSYSAVSGQSYGYTF	TGTGCCAGCAGTTACTCCGCTGTGTCGGGACAGAGCTATGGCTACACCTTC
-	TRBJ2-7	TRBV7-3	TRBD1	CASSLRDSNRYEQYF	TGTGCCAGCAGCTTAAGGGACAGCAACCGCTACGAGCAGTACTTC
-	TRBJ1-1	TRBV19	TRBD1	CASSIFNRGNTEAFF	TGTGCCAGTAGTATTTTTAACAGGGGGAACACTGAAGCTTTCTTT
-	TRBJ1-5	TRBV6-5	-	CASSYSGPGRNQPQHF	TGTGCCAGCAGTTACTCAGGGCCGGGGAGAAATCAGCCCCAGCATTTT